These 18 T cell receptor beta chains share one sample of origin, sequenced in a study of human T cells and chemical hapten exposure. TCRdb passed the RACE reads through MiXCR, listing each CDR3 protein once. The table shows around 380,000 distinct CDR3 sequences, with approximately 5.1% occurring only once. Sample time point: patch test 1, 2 weeks after DPC sensitization. Treatment meaning: therapeutic diphenylcyclopropenone sensitization with weekly scalp DPC. The source material was whole blood, sampled in connection with sensitization to the hapten diphenylcyclopropenone (DPC). Source of these receptors: a woman aged 50 to 60 with alopecia areata. Some clones in this sample may be carry-over from other donors' samples.

The chain uses TRBV4-3 and TRBJ1-4; D unresolved. The CDR3 length is 17 residues. The germline V gene has CDR1 LGHNA and CDR2 YSLEER. Deletions cut 0 bases from V and 0 bases from J, with 11 bases between. The CDR3 here is CASSQDPYGATNEKLFF. For the CDR3, the DNA is TGCGCCAGCAGCCAAGATCCGTACGGGGCAACTAATGAAAAACTGTTTTTT.

This clonotype showed up many times. The chain joins TRBV6-6 to TRBJ2-6, with no clear D. Germline CDR1 reads MNHNY; CDR2 reads SVGAGI (reference sequence). The germline V and J ends were trimmed by 2 bases and 0 bases, with 8 bases remaining between them. CDR3 size: 16 residues. In nucleotides, the CDR3 is TGTGCCAGCAGTTACGTGGTTAGCTCTGGGGCCAACGTCCTGACTTTC. This codes for CASSYVVSSGANVLTF.

This clonotype was recorded many times. The genes are TRBV7-3 and TRBJ1-1, with D uncertain. V was clipped by 2 bases and J by 4 bases, with 11 bases between them. Germline CDR1 reads SGHTA; CDR2 reads FQGTGA. The length of the CDR3 is 14 residues. CDR3 residues: CASSLGRGSTEAFF. CDR3 bases: TGTGCCAGCAGCTTAGGACGAGGAAGCACTGAAGCTTTCTTT. The full variable domain, its missing parts supplied by reference TRBV7-3 and TRBJ1-1, is GAGVSQTPSNKVTEKGKYVELRCDPISGHTALYWYRQSLGQGPEFLIYFQGTGAADDSGLPNDRFFAVRPEGSVSTLKIQRTERGDSAVYLCASSLGRGSTEAFFGQGTRLTVV.

This clonotype was counted ten times or more. The genes are TRBV10-3 and TRBJ2-7, with 10 bases matching TRBD1. The trim removed 6 bases at V and 5 bases at J, leaving 13 bases unmatched. CDR1 and CDR2 (germline): ENHRY, SYGVKD. This CDR3 is 16 amino acids long. The CDR3, as DNA: TGTGCCATCAGCTCAGGACAGGGGGTGTCTAGCAACGAGCAGTACTTC. It encodes CAISSGQGVSSNEQYF.

This clonotype was found many times. This chain joins TRBV14 and TRBJ1-1, with D unresolved. Trimming stripped 4 bases from V and 0 bases from J, with 15 bases between. The CDR3 totals 16 residues. Germline-derived CDR1 and CDR2 are SGHDN and FVKESK. In DNA, the CDR3 is TGTGCCAGCAGCCCCCGACACTCCTGGATGAACACTGAAGCTTTCTTT. Protein: CASSPRHSWMNTEAFF.

This clonotype was seen only a few times. The chain couples TRBV20-1 to TRBJ2-1; D is possibly TRBD2 (6 bases). There are 16 residues in the CDR3. Trimming took off 2 bases at V and 3 bases at J, with 17 bases between the two ends. Germline CDR1 DFQATT, CDR2 SNEGSKA (reference sequence). The DNA for the CDR3 is TGCAGTGCTAGATCCCTTGGACTATTACACTACAATGAGCAGTTCTTC. Translating gives CSARSLGLLHYNEQFF.

This clonotype was counted a few times. The V call is TRBV6-2 or TRBV6-3, the J call TRBJ2-2; 9 nucleotides line up with TRBD2. The CDR3 totals 16 residues. Germline lookup yields CDR1 MNHEY and CDR2 SVGEGT. With 4 bases clipped from V and 5 bases from J, the junction kept 8 bases outside the gene matches. CDR3 nucleotides: TGTGCCAGCAGTTTGAGACTAGCGGTGGGGACCGGGGAGCTGTTTTTT. It is translated as CASSLRLAVGTGELFF.

The chain combines TRBV12-3 or TRBV12-4 with TRBJ2-2, with 13 bases fitting TRBD2. V was clipped by 5 bases and J by 1 base; unmatched bases: 4. The CDR3 totals 17 residues. In DNA, the CDR3 is TGTGCCAGCAGTCCGGGACTAGCGGGGAGGAACACCGGGGAGCTGTTTTTT. Translated: CASSPGLAGRNTGELFF.

V usage is TRBV6-6 and J usage is TRBJ1-1, with a tentative D call TRBD1 (5 bases). With 5 bases removed from V and 4 bases from J, the gap between germline ends came to 11 bases. The germline V gene has CDR1 MNHNY and CDR2 SVGAGI (reference sequence). The CDR3 extends over 13 amino acids. In nucleotides, the CDR3 is TGTGCCAGCAGTCCAGGGTGGTCCACTGAAGCTTTCTTT. Residues: CASSPGWSTEAFF.

This clonotype was observed at least ten times. The V gene is TRBV7-9, the J gene TRBJ2-1; a weak D match, TRBD2 (7 bases). CDR3 length: 15 residues. CDR1 and CDR2 (germline): SEHNR, FQNEAQ (reference sequence). Trimming left V 4 bases short and J 8 bases short, with 18 bases between. The CDR3 loop is CASSSLGGTIHEQFF. CDR3 DNA sequence: TGTGCCAGCAGCTCATTGGGGGGGACAATCCATGAGCAGTTCTTC.

In this sample, this clonotype turned up a few times. This chain connects TRBV29-1 to TRBJ1-3; 8 bases are a match to TRBD1. CDR1 and CDR2 (germline): SQVTM, ANQGSEA. The CDR3 is 16 residues long. The ends lost 2 bases at V and 3 bases at J; junction bases unmatched: 9. CDR3 in DNA: TGCAGCGTTGAACTTGTCAGACAGGGGAGTGGAAACACCATATATTTT. Protein product: CSVELVRQGSGNTIYF.

At least ten counts were recorded for this clonotype. The rearrangement links TRBV11-2 to TRBJ2-1, with D tentatively TRBD2 (6 bases). V was pared by 4 bases and J by 8 bases, with 9 bases between. CDR3 length: 12 amino acids. Germline lookup yields CDR1 SGHAT and CDR2 FQNNGV. The CDR3 reads CASSSPGDEQFF. Written as DNA, the CDR3 is TGTGCCAGCAGCTCGCCGGGAGATGAGCAGTTCTTC.

Many counts were recorded for this clonotype. J is TRBJ2-1 and V is TRBV29-1; TRBD2 aligns across 12 bases. CDR3 length equals 16 residues. J was trimmed by 1 base and V by 4 bases; bases with no gene match: 5. Germline CDR1 and CDR2: SQVTM and ANQGSEA. CDR3 sequence: CSVVRTSGKSYNEQFF. CDR3 in DNA: TGCAGCGTTGTCAGGACTAGCGGGAAGTCCTACAATGAGCAGTTCTTC.

In this sample, this clonotype turned up many times. The V and J genes are TRBV29-1 and TRBJ1-2; D remains unclear. The length of the CDR3 is 12 residues. From germline, CDR1 is SQVTM and CDR2 ANQGSEA. V shed 2 bases and J shed 2 bases, with 6 bases lying between them. As DNA, the CDR3 is TGCAGCGTTGAACATTTCAACTATGGCTACACCTTC. Protein: CSVEHFNYGYTF.

This clonotype was observed a handful of times. The chain recombines TRBV29-1 with TRBJ1-2; D gene uncertain. Between the trimmed V and J ends, which lost 1 base and 0 bases, there was a span of 9 bases. In germline, CDR1 is SQVTM, CDR2 ANQGSEA. This CDR3 region has 14 residues. The chain's CDR3 is CSVEVPAPNYGYTF. DNA of the CDR3: TGCAGCGTTGAAGTACCGGCCCCTAACTATGGCTACACCTTC.

This clonotype was seen more than once but under ten times. This chain joins TRBV4-1 and TRBJ2-7; D may match TRBD1 or TRBD2 (5 bases each). CDR3 size: 14 residues. V was clipped by 4 bases and J by 5 bases, with 15 bases between them. Germline loops: CDR1 MGHRA, CDR2 YSYEKL. The CDR3 loop is CASSRINRDHEQYF. The CDR3 DNA reads TGCGCCAGCAGCCGTATAAACCGGGACCACGAGCAGTACTTC.

This clonotype was observed many times. At one end the junction does not follow the germline gene, possibly because of a read error. The V call is TRBV2, the J call TRBJ1-1, with 9 bases aligning to TRBD1. The germline CDR1 and CDR2 sequences are SNHLY and FYNNEI. This CDR3 has 13 residues. The CDR3 DNA reads as TGTGCCAGCAGTCGGACAGGGGCGGCGATCCCAGACTTT. It codes for CASSRTGAAIPDF.

At least ten counts were recorded for this clonotype. This sequence joins TRBV18 and TRBJ2-7; 10 positions agree with TRBD1. The germline CDR1 and CDR2 sequences are KGHSH and LQKENI. J lost 5 bases, V lost 0 bases, and 10 bases had no gene match. The CDR3 length is 17 residues. The CDR3, as DNA: TGTGCCAGCTCACCACCGTCCCGGGACAGGGGTTTGAACGAGCAGTACTTC. Its translation is CASSPPSRDRGLNEQYF.